One and the same sample provided the 29 T cell receptor beta chains below, sequenced in a study of T cells and Merkel cell carcinoma outcomes. Clones were sequenced by immunoSEQ multiplex PCR, and TCRdb holds only the in-frame ones, with some missing. Among roughly 6,000 clones listed, approximately 80% were seen once. Sequenced input: tumor tissue from Merkel cell carcinoma. The source is a human donor with Merkel cell carcinoma.

The chain combines TRBV27 with TRBJ2-1; no clear D. CDR1 and CDR2 (germline): MNHEY, SMNVEV (reference sequence). The CDR3 sequence is 13 residues long. V was shortened by 7 bases and J by 4 bases, with 11 bases between the two germline ends. The CDR3 nucleotides read TGTGCCAGCATCGCCCGCGGTTACAATGAGCAGTTCTTC. It is translated as CASIARGYNEQFF.

J is TRBJ2-5 and V is TRBV5-1; 12 nucleotides line up with TRBD2. Germline lookup yields CDR1 SGHRS and CDR2 YFSETQ. CDR3 length: 17 residues. V was clipped by 4 bases and J by 2 bases; unmatched bases: 9. The CDR3 loop is CASSGGLAGLQQETQYF. The CDR3 DNA is TGCGCCAGCAGCGGGGGACTAGCGGGCCTCCAGCAAGAGACCCAGTACTTC.

This clone came up a few times. The chain couples TRBV7-9 to TRBJ2-7, with 7 bases aligning to TRBD1. CDR3 length: 14 residues. V shed 1 base, J shed 2 bases, and the junction held 2 bases outside the gene matches. Germline loops: CDR1 SEHNR, CDR2 FQNEAQ (reference sequence). The CDR3 coding sequence is TGTGCCAGCAGCTTAGACAGGGGAACCTACGAGCAGTACTTC. Residues: CASSLDRGTYEQYF.

A word on this clone: Other DNA sequences in the same sample also yield this CDR3. The V gene is TRBV5-1, the J gene TRBJ2-3; 8 bases map to TRBD1. The germline V gene encodes CDR1 SGHRS and CDR2 YFSETQ. The junction had 7 bases not matched to a gene; V was cut back by 4 bases and J by 6 bases. The CDR3 is 14 amino acids. The CDR3 region is CASSLDRVSDTQYF. The CDR3 DNA sequence: TGCGCCAGCAGCCTGGACAGGGTGTCGGATACGCAGTATTTT.

V and J are TRBV5-1 and TRBJ2-7; D possibly matches TRBD1 or TRBD2 (5 bases each). The CDR3 sequence is 13 residues long. Trimming shortened V by 5 bases and J by 0 bases, and 9 bases separated the two germline ends. The germline V gene has CDR1 SGHRS and CDR2 YFSETQ. This chain's CDR3 is CASREGSSYEQYF. The CDR3 DNA is TGCGCCAGCAGAGAGGGGAGCTCCTACGAGCAGTACTTC. Using reference TRBV5-1 and TRBJ2-7 for the parts outside the CDR3, the full variable domain is KAGVTQTPRYLIKTRGQQVTLSCSPISGHRSVSWYQQTPGQGLQFLFEYFSETQRNKGNFPGRFSGRQFSNSRSEMNVSTLELGDSALYLCASREGSSYEQYFGPGTRLTVT.

This rearrangement joins TRBV2 to TRBJ2-3, with D unclear. V lost 5 bases and J 3 bases, leaving 15 bases between the germline ends. The germline V gene has CDR1 SNHLY and CDR2 FYNNEI. The CDR3 is made up of 15 amino acids. The CDR3 sequence is CASSLFSSMTDTQYF. CDR3 coding DNA: TGTGCCAGCAGTTTATTTAGCTCCATGACAGATACGCAGTATTTT.

The CDR3 here is CASSPGLIHNEQFF. The CDR3, as DNA: TGTGCCAGCAGCCCAGGTCTAATCCACAATGAGCAGTTCTTC. The rearrangement links TRBV14 to TRBJ2-1; the D is unclear. Germline-derived CDR1 and CDR2 are SGHDN and FVKESK. The CDR3 runs 14 residues. The germline V and J ends were trimmed by 4 bases and 5 bases, with 12 bases remaining between them. Drawing the rest from reference TRBV14 and TRBJ2-1, the complete variable domain is EAGVTQFPSHSVIEKGQTVTLRCDPISGHDNLYWYRRVMGKEIKFLLHFVKESKQDESGMPNNRFLAERTGGTYSTLKVQPAELEDSGVYFCASSPGLIHNEQFFGPGTRLTVL.

The CDR3 nucleotides are TGTGCCTCGGCACAGGGGGGCAATAATTCACCCCTCCACTTT. This sequence encodes CASAQGGNNSPLHF. The rearrangement joins TRBV10-3 to TRBJ1-6, with TRBD1 matching 8 bases. The CDR3 sequence is 14 residues long. The V and J ends lost 11 bases and 5 bases, in that order; junction bases with no gene match: 8. Germline loops: CDR1 ENHRY, CDR2 SYGVKD.

The sample holds one count of this clone. V and J are TRBV6-5 and TRBJ1-1; D is perhaps TRBD1 (6 bases). Trimming cost V 2 bases and J 6 bases, with 13 bases left between them. This CDR3 is 14 amino acids long. The germline V gene has CDR1 MNHEY and CDR2 SVGAGI. CDR3 in DNA: TGTGCCAGCAGTTACCGCGGGACATTCTCTGAAGCTTTCTTT. Its protein is CASSYRGTFSEAFF.

The chain employs TRBV7-9 and TRBJ1-3; D perhaps matches TRBD1 (5 bases). V dropped 5 bases and J dropped 0 bases, with 8 bases sitting between them. The CDR3 is 14 residues long. Germline V gene data show CDR1 as SEHNR and CDR2 as FQNEAQ (reference sequence). The CDR3 bases are TGTGCCAGCAGCGTCCAGGGCTCTGGAAACACCATATATTTT. Translated: CASSVQGSGNTIYF.

The V call is TRBV14, the J call TRBJ2-5, with 12 bases identical to TRBD2. CDR1 is SGHDN and CDR2 is FVKESK in the germline V gene. This CDR3 is built from 17 residues. Losses at the gene ends were 1 base for V and 5 bases for J; bases not matched to a gene: 8. This CDR3 is CASSQVLLAGGRETQYF. DNA for the CDR3: TGTGCCAGCAGCCAAGTACTACTAGCGGGAGGTCGGGAGACCCAGTACTTC.

The genes are TRBV10-3 and TRBJ2-3; TRBD2 agrees at 14 bases. V lost 2 bases and J lost 1; bases outside the gene matches: 5. The CDR3 contains 18 residues. The germline V gene has CDR1 ENHRY and CDR2 SYGVKD. The chain's CDR3 is CAISEGQTSGRGTDTQYF. CDR3 bases: TGTGCCATCAGTGAGGGCCAGACTAGCGGGAGGGGCACAGATACGCAGTATTTT.

The chain recombines TRBV27 with TRBJ2-1, with D maybe TRBD2 (7 bases). The CDR3 covers 13 residues. The V end lost 3 bases, the J end lost 6 bases, and 9 bases lay between the germline ends. CDR1 is MNHEY and CDR2 is SMNVEV in the germline V gene (reference sequence). The CDR3 region is CASSLGGPNEQFF. The CDR3 region has the DNA TGTGCCAGCAGTTTGGGGGGGCCCAATGAGCAGTTCTTC.

V usage is TRBV7-2 and J usage is TRBJ2-7; D might be TRBD2 (6 bases). Trimming cost V 5 bases and J 7 bases, with 18 bases left between them. The CDR3 is 14 amino acids. Germline CDR1 is SGHTA and CDR2 is FQGNSA. The CDR3 sequence is CASSPWGEGWEQYF. As DNA, the CDR3 is TGTGCCAGCAGCCCTTGGGGGGAAGGGTGGGAGCAGTACTTC.

The J gene is TRBJ2-5, the V gene TRBV18, with TRBD1 identical over 10 bases. In germline, CDR1 is KGHSH, CDR2 LQKENI. V shed 6 bases, J shed 3 bases, and the junction held 4 bases outside the gene matches. The CDR3 is made up of 14 amino acids. As DNA, the CDR3 is TGTGCCAGCTCGTCGGACAGGGGGAAAGAGACCCAGTACTTC. As protein: CASSSDRGKETQYF.

This clone was seen just once. This chain uses TRBV6-5 with TRBJ2-7, with no clear D. The germline V and J ends were trimmed by 2 bases and 1 base, with 9 bases remaining between them. The CDR3 is 14 residues long. The germline CDR1 and CDR2 sequences are MNHEY and SVGAGI. CDR3 in amino acids: CASSYAENSYEQYF. CDR3 DNA: TGTGCCAGCAGTTACGCGGAAAATTCCTACGAGCAGTACTTC.

This clone is labeled large (0.1 to 1%). This CDR3 is also generated by other DNA sequences in the sample. J is TRBJ1-4 and V is TRBV28; unclear D gene. Germline V gene sequence: CDR1 MDHEN, CDR2 SYDVKM. Trimming stripped 4 bases from V and 6 bases from J, with 6 bases between. The CDR3 totals 12 residues. The CDR3 is CASSSSDEKLFF. In DNA, the CDR3 is TGTGCCAGCAGTTCAAGCGATGAAAAACTGTTTTTT.

A remark on this clone: One end of the junction does not line up with germline, which may come from a read error. V gene TRBV7-8 combines with J gene TRBJ2-3, with D hard to call. This CDR3 is 13 amino acids long. From germline, CDR1 is SGHVS and CDR2 FQNEAQ. The CDR3 protein is CANSLYRSDTQYF. CDR3 DNA: TGTGCCAACAGCCTCTACCGCTCGGATACACAGTATTTT.

V gene TRBV4-2 combines with J gene TRBJ2-5; 10 nucleotides match TRBD2. Germline V gives CDR1 LGHNA, CDR2 YNFKEQ. This CDR3 has 19 residues. V was clipped by 4 bases and J by 0 bases; unmatched bases: 14. The CDR3 coding sequence is TGTGCCAGCAGCCCTAGGACTAGCGGAAGCGGTGACCACCAAGAGACCCAGTACTTC. It translates to CASSPRTSGSGDHQETQYF.

The genes are TRBV7-8 and TRBJ2-1; 9 nucleotides match TRBD2. Germline loops: CDR1 SGHVS, CDR2 FQNEAQ. This CDR3 is 16 amino acids long. Germline trimming cut 5 bases from V and 7 bases from J; bases unmatched to any gene: 12. The CDR3 DNA is TGTGCCAGCAGCACCAGCAGACTAGCGGAGCAAAATGAGCAGTTCTTC. Amino acid sequence: CASSTSRLAEQNEQFF.

The chain recombines TRBV27 with TRBJ2-7; 13 bases are shared with TRBD2. Germline lookup yields CDR1 MNHEY and CDR2 SMNVEV (reference sequence). V was clipped by 6 bases and J by 0 bases; unmatched bases: 5. This CDR3 region has 16 residues. CDR3 loop: CASRRTSGSSSYEQYF. The CDR3 DNA follows: TGTGCCAGCAGGCGGACTAGCGGGAGTAGCTCCTACGAGCAGTACTTC.

The rearrangement joins TRBV7-8 to TRBJ1-6; 9 bases match TRBD1. CDR1 is SGHVS and CDR2 is FQNEAQ in the germline V gene. The CDR3 is 15 residues long. With V trimmed by 3 bases and J by 9 bases, 6 bases remained unmatched. In DNA form, the CDR3 reads TGTGCCAGCAGCTTCCTACGACAGGGGGGTTCACCCCTCCACTTT. It is translated as CASSFLRQGGSPLHF.

V is TRBV6-5 and J is TRBJ1-1, with D unclear. The CDR3 has 15 amino acids. Trimming stripped 0 bases from V and 4 bases from J, with 12 bases between. Germline CDR1 is MNHEY and CDR2 is SVGAGI. The CDR3 DNA reads as TGTGCCAGCAGTTACTCGGCCGGGCGCGGCACTGAAGCTTTCTTT. This encodes CASSYSAGRGTEAFF.

V is TRBV6-5 and J is TRBJ1-2; D possibly corresponds to TRBD1 (5 bases). With 2 bases removed from V and 4 bases from J, the gap between germline ends came to 14 bases. Germline loops: CDR1 MNHEY, CDR2 SVGAGI. The CDR3 extends over 15 amino acids. CDR3 protein: CASSYGGSGGYGYTF. The CDR3 coding sequence is TGTGCCAGCAGTTACGGGGGATCGGGGGGCTATGGCTACACCTTC.

This clone was counted between two and nine times. The chain recombines TRBV9 with TRBJ2-5, with 9 bases lining up with TRBD2. After removal of 1 base from V and 5 bases from J, the junction contained 6 bases not matched to a gene. The CDR3 is 15 amino acids. Germline V gene lookup returns CDR1 SGDLS and CDR2 YYNGEE. The CDR3 DNA reads as TGTGCCAGCAGCGTACTGGCGGGAGGGCCGGAGACCCAGTACTTC. This sequence encodes CASSVLAGGPETQYF. The entire variable domain, with the rest obtained from reference TRBV9 and TRBJ2-5, is as follows: DSGVTQTPKHLITATGQRVTLRCSPRSGDLSVYWYQQSLDQGLQFLIQYYNGEERAKGNILERFSAQQFPDLHSELNLSSLELGDSALYFCASSVLAGGPETQYFGPGTRLLVL.

Worth noting for this clone: At one boundary the junction diverges from the germline segment, which might be a read error. V usage is TRBV4-2 and J usage is TRBJ1-5; TRBD1 aligns across 7 bases. Germline CDR1 and CDR2: LGHNA and YNFKEQ. The CDR3 has 14 amino acids. CDR3 sequence reads: CASSLTGRNQLQHF. CDR3 nucleotides: TGTGCCAGCAGCCTGACAGGGAGGAATCAGCTCCAGCATTTT.

The chain combines TRBV5-1 with TRBJ1-2; D may be TRBD1 (5 bases). The length of the CDR3 is 16 residues. V was pared by 2 bases and J by 0 bases, with 14 bases between. Germline V gene lookup returns CDR1 SGHRS and CDR2 YFSETQ. DNA for the CDR3: TGCGCCAGCAGCTTACCTGGGATAGGGGCTAACTATGGCTACACCTTC. It translates to CASSLPGIGANYGYTF.

A word on this clone: A junction boundary mismatches the germline segment, possibly from a read error. This sequence joins TRBV9 and TRBJ2-7; TRBD2 matches at 13 bases. From germline, CDR1 is SGDLS and CDR2 YYNGEE. CDR3 length equals 18 residues. DNA for the CDR3: TGTGCCAGCAGCCGTACTAGCGGGAGGGCCCAAGCCTCCCACGAGCAGTACTTC. It is translated as CASSRTSGRAQASHEQYF.

The chain employs TRBV19 and TRBJ1-1; D remains ambiguous. Trimming took 5 bases from V and 1 from J, leaving 8 bases between them. The germline V gene encodes CDR1 LNHDA and CDR2 SQIVND (reference sequence). This CDR3 is 13 amino acids long. CDR3 coding DNA: TGTGCCAGTAGTGACGACAAGAACACTGAAGCTTTCTTT. Translation: CASSDDKNTEAFF.